Following are 9 T cell receptor beta chains from one sample sequenced in a study of T cell clusters in autoimmune cytopenias. TRB amplification used around 260 ng of peripheral blood genomic DNA. Multiplex touch-down PCR amplified TRB using TRB-A and TRB-B pools in one tube. Reprocessing the multiplex PCR reads, TCRdb reports a single entry for every CDR3 protein and omits DNA. The table counts some 8,000 distinct CDR3 sequences; 20% to 25% lies in the top ten. Sequenced input: peripheral blood. These receptors were taken from a human donor with an autoimmune cytopenia or autoimmune hepatitis (not recorded which).

Judged by frequency, this clonotype is medium-sized. The chain recombines TRBV29-1 with TRBJ1-2; TCRdb lists TRBD1, though no DNA is available to test this call. The CDR3 totals 13 residues. Germline lookup yields CDR1 SQVTM and CDR2 ANQGSEA. CDR3 protein: CSVARDRVYGYTF.

V and J are TRBV11-2 and TRBJ2-3; TCRdb names TRBD2, which stays unverified in the absence of DNA. The CDR3 has 16 residues. Germline V gene data show CDR1 as SGHAT and CDR2 as FQNNGV. This CDR3 reads CASSSRLAGPTDTQYF.

This clonotype is identified as medium-sized (0.01 to 0.1%) from frequency. The gene calls are TRBV7-3 and TRBJ1-2; TCRdb returns TRBD1, unconfirmable since there is no DNA. This CDR3 comprises 13 residues. Germline CDR1 reads SGHTA; CDR2 reads FQGTGA. Here the CDR3 reads CASSLDRGYGYTF.

According to its frequency, this clonotype is medium-sized. The chain combines TRBV7-3 with TRBJ1-2. CDR1 is SGHTA and CDR2 is FQGTGA in the germline V gene. The CDR3 sequence is 13 residues long. CDR3 region: CASSSGANYGYTF.

This chain links TRBV7-9 with TRBJ1-1; the D gene TCRdb calls, TRBD1, cannot be checked with no DNA. The CDR3 contains 13 residues. The germline V gene has CDR1 SEHNR and CDR2 FQNEAQ (reference sequence). CDR3 sequence reads: CASSGAVNTEAFF. Drawing the rest from reference TRBV7-9 and TRBJ1-1, the complete variable domain is DTGVSQNPRHKITKRGQNVTFRCDPISEHNRLYWYRQTLGQGPEFLTYFQNEAQLEKSRLLSDRFSAERPKGSFSTLEIQRTEQGDSAMYLCASSGAVNTEAFFGQGTRLTVV.

V gene TRBV18 combines with J gene TRBJ2-5; TCRdb indicates TRBD2, and absent DNA this call remains unverified. Per the germline V gene, CDR1 is KGHSH and CDR2 is LQKENI. The CDR3 loop spans 14 amino acids. CDR3 residues: CASSLSGILETQYF. The full variable domain, in which reference TRBV18 and TRBJ2-5 provide the parts outside the CDR3, is NAGVMQNPRHLVRRRGQEARLRCSPMKGHSHVYWYRQLPEEGLKFMVYLQKENIIDESGMPKERFSAEFPKEGPSILRIQQVVRGDSAAYFCASSLSGILETQYFGPGTRLLVL.

This chain uses TRBV29-1 with TRBJ2-3; TCRdb's D call of TRBD2 is untestable without DNA. Germline values: CDR1 SQVTM, CDR2 ANQGSEA. This CDR3 comprises 14 residues. This CDR3 is CSVRQGVVTDTQYF.

Its frequency marks this clonotype as medium-sized (0.01 to 0.1%). The chain links TRBV7-6 to TRBJ2-3; TCRdb indicates TRBD1, and absent DNA this call remains unverified. Germline CDR1 and CDR2: SGHVS and FNYEAQ. The length of the CDR3 is 15 residues. CDR3 in amino acids: CASSFSQGATDTQYF.

The V call is TRBV20-1, the J call TRBJ1-1. CDR3 length equals 13 residues. CDR1 is DFQATT and CDR2 is SNEGSKA in the germline V gene (reference sequence). CDR3 in amino acids: CSARDSGRTEAFF.